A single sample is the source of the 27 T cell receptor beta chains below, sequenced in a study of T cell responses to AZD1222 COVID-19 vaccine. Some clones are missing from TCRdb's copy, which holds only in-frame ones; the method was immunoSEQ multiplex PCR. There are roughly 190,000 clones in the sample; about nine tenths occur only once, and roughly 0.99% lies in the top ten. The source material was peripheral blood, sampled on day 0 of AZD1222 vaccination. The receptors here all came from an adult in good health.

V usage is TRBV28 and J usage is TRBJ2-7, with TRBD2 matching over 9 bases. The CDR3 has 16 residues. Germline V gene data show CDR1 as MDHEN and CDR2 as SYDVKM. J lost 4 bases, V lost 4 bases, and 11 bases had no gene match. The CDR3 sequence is CASSSPAEREAYEQYF. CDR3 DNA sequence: TGTGCCAGCAGTTCCCCCGCGGAGCGGGAGGCTTACGAGCAGTACTTC.

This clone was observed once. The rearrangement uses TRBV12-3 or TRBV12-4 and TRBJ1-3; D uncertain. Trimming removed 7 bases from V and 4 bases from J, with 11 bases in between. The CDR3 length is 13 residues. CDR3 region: CASTGGVGNTIYF. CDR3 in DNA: TGTGCCAGCACCGGTGGGGTGGGAAACACCATATATTTT.

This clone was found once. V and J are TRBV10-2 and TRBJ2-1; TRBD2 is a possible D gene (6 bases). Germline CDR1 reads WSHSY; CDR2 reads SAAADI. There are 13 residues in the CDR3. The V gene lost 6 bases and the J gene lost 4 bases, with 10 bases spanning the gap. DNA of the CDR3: TGCGCCAGCAGCCTAGCGAGGTACAATGAGCAGTTCTTC. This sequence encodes CASSLARYNEQFF.

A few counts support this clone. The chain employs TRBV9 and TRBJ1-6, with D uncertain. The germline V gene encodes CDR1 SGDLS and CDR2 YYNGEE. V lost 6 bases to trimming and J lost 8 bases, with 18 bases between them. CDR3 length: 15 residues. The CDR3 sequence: CASKESIAVDSPLHF. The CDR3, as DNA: TGTGCCAGCAAGGAATCTATCGCAGTGGATTCACCCCTCCACTTT.

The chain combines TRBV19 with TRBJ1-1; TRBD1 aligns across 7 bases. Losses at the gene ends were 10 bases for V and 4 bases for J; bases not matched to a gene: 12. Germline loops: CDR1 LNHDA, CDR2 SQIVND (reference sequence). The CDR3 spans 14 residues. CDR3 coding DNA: TGTGCCACTAACCGACAGGGAAGGAGCACTGAAGCTTTCTTT. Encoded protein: CATNRQGRSTEAFF. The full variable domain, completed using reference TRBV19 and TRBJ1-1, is DGGITQSPKYLFRKEGQNVTLSCEQNLNHDAMYWYRQDPGQGLRLIYYSQIVNDFQKGDIAEGYSVSREKKESFPLTVTSAQKNPTAFYLCATNRQGRSTEAFFGQGTRLTVV.

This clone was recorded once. The CDR3 DNA follows: TGTGCCAGCAGCTTACTTGGACAGCTCGAGACCCAGTACTTC. Translating gives CASSLLGQLETQYF. The gene calls are TRBV7-9 and TRBJ2-5; tentatively, D is TRBD1 (6 bases). Germline CDR1 and CDR2: SEHNR and FQNEAQ (reference sequence). V was pared by 2 bases and J by 5 bases, with 12 bases between. The CDR3 covers 14 residues.

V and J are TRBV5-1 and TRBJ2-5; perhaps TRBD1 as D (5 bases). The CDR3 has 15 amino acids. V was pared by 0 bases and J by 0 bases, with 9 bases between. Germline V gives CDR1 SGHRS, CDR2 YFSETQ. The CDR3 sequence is CASSLVGAYQETQYF. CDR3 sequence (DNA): TGCGCCAGCAGCTTGGTTGGGGCGTACCAAGAGACCCAGTACTTC.

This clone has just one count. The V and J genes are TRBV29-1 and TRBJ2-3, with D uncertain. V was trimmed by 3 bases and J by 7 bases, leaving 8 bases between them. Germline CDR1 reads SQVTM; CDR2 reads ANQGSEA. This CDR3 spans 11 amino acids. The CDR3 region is CSVEGYNTQYF. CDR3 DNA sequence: TGCAGCGTTGAGGGCTACAATACGCAGTATTTT.

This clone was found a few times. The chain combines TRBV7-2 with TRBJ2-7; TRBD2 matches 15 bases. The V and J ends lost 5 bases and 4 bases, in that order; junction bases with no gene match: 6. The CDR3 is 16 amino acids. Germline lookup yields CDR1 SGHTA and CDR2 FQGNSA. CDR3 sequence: CASSQLGLAGGYEQYF. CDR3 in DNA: TGTGCCAGCAGCCAACTCGGACTAGCGGGAGGGTACGAGCAGTACTTC.

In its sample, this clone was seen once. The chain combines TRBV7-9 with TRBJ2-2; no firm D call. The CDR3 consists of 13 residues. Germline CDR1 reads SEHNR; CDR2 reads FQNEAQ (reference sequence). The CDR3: CTYSLVISGELFF. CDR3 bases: TGTACATACAGCTTAGTCATAAGCGGGGAGCTGTTTTTT.

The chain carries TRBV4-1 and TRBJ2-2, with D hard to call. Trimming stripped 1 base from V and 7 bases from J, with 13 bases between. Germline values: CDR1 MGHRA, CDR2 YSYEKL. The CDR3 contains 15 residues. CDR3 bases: TGCGCCAGCAGCCAAGCTTCTTTAACCGGCGGGGAGCTGTTTTTT. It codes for CASSQASLTGGELFF.

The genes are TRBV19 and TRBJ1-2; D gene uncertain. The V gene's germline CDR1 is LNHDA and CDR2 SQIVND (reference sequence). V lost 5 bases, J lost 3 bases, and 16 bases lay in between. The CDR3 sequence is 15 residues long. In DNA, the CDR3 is TGTGCCAGTAGTTCCATCTTCTTGGATGACTATGGCTACACCTTC. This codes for CASSSIFLDDYGYTF.

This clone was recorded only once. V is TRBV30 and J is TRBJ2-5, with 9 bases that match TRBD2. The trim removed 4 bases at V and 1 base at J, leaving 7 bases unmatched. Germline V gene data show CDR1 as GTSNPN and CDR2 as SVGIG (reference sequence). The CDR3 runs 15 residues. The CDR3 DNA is TGTGCCTGGAATACTTCGCGGGAGGGCCAAGAGACCCAGTACTTC. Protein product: CAWNTSREGQETQYF.

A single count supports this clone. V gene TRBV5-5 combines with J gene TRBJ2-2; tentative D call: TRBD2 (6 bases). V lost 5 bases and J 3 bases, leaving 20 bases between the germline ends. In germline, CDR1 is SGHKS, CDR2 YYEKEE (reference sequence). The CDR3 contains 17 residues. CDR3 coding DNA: TGTGCCAGCAGTCGGATCGGAGGGGCGCACGACACCGGGGAGCTGTTTTTT. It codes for CASSRIGGAHDTGELFF.

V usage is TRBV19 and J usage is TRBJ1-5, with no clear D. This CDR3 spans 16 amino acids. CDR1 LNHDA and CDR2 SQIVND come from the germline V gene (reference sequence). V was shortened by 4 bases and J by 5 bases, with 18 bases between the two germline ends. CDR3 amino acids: CASSTTRGGLDQPQHF. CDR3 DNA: TGTGCCAGTAGTACTACCCGGGGAGGGTTGGATCAGCCCCAGCATTTT.

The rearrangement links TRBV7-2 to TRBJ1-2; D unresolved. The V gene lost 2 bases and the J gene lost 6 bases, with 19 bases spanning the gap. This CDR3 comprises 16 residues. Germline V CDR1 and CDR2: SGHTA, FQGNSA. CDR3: CASSLNRPQIGDGYTF. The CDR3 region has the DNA TGTGCCAGCAGCTTAAATAGGCCCCAAATAGGCGATGGCTACACCTTC.

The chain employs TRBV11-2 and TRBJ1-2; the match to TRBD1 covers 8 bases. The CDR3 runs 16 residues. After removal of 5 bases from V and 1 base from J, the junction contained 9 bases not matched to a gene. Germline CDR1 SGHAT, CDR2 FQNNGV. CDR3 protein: CASSPFRQGFNYGYTF. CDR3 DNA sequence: TGTGCCAGCAGCCCGTTTCGACAGGGGTTTAACTATGGCTACACCTTC.

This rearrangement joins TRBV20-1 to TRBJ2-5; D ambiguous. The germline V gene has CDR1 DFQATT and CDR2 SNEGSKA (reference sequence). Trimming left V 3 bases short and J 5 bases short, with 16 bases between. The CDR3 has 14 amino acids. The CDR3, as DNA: TGCAGTGCTAGTAGGGTGGGCAGCGAGGAGACCCAGTACTTC. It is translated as CSASRVGSEETQYF.

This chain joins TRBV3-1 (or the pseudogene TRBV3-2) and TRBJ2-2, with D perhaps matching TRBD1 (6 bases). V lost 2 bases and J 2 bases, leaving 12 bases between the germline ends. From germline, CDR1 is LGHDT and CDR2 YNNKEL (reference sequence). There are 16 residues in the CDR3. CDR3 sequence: CASSQPWTVNTGELFF. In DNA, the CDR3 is TGTGCCAGCAGCCAACCTTGGACAGTCAACACCGGGGAGCTGTTTTTT.

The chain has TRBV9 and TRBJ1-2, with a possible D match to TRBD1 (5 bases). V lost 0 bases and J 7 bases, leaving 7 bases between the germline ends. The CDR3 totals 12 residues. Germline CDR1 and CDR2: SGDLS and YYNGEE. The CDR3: CASSVGGTGYTF. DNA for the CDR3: TGTGCCAGCAGCGTAGGGGGGACTGGCTACACCTTC.

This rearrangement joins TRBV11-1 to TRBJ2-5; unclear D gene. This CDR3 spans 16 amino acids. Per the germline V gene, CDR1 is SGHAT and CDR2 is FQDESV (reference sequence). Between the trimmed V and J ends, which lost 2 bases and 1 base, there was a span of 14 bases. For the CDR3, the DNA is TGTGCCAGCAGCTTACGCGGCCAGGTCTTCCAAGAGACCCAGTACTTC. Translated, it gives CASSLRGQVFQETQYF.

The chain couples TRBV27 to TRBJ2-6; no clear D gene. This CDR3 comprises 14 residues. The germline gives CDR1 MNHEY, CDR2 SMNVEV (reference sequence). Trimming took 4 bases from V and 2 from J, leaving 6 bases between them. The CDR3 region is CASSYLTGANVLTF. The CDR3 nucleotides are TGTGCCAGCAGTTATTTGACTGGGGCCAACGTCCTGACTTTC.

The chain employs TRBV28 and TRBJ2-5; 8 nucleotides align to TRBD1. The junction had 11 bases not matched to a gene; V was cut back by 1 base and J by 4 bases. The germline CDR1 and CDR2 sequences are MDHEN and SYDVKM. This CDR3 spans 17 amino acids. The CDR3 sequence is CASSLLPQGTGGETQYF. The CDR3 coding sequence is TGTGCCAGCAGTTTATTACCGCAGGGGACAGGAGGAGAGACCCAGTACTTC.

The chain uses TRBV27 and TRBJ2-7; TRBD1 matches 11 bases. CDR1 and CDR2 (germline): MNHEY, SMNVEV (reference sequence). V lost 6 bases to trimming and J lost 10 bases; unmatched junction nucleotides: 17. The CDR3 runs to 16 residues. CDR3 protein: CASRTWTGGVGGSQYF. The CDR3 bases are TGTGCCAGCAGAACCTGGACAGGGGGCGTGGGTGGCTCTCAGTACTTC.

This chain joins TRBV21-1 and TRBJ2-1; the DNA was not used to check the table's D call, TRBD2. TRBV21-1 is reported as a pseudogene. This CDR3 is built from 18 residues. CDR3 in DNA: TGTGCCAGCAGCAAAGCGCCGAGGGGGACTAGCTCCTACAATGAGCAGTTCTTC. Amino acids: CASSKAPRGTSSYNEQFF.

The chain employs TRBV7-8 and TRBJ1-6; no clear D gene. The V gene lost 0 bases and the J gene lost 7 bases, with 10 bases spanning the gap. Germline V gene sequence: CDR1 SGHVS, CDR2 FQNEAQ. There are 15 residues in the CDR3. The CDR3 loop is CASSLAVLGNSPLHF. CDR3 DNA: TGTGCCAGCAGCTTAGCGGTGTTGGGAAATTCACCCCTCCACTTT.

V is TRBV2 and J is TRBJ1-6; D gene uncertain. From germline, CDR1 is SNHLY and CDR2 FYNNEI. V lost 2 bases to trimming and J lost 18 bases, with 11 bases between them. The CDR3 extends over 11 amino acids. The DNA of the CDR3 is TGTGCCAGCAGTGAAAGGCTTCGACCCCACTTT. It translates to CASSERLRPHF.